Below, 2 T cell receptor beta chains from the same sample are listed, as sequenced in a study of blood T cell repertoires in COVID-19. Sequenced by immunoSEQ multiplex PCR; TCRdb stores in-frame clones only, minus some. The table records around 700,000 clones, around 90% of them present only once. Sequencing used peripheral blood. Receptor source: a woman aged 18 to 35 with acute or convalescent COVID-19.

The rearrangement joins TRBV19 to TRBJ2-7; perhaps TRBD1 as D (5 bases). In germline, CDR1 is LNHDA, CDR2 SQIVND (reference sequence). Trimming stripped 7 bases from V and 0 bases from J, with 13 bases between. This CDR3 comprises 14 residues. CDR3 amino acids: CASKADTYSYEQYF. Written as DNA, the CDR3 is TGTGCCAGTAAGGCGGACACTTACTCCTACGAGCAGTACTTC.

The CDR3 DNA reads TGTGCCAGCATGAGACAGGGGGCTCTCTTCTCTGGAAACACCATATATTTT. Its translation: CASMRQGALFSGNTIYF. The chain recombines TRBV27 with TRBJ1-3; 10 positions match TRBD1. Germline values: CDR1 MNHEY, CDR2 SMNVEV (reference sequence). With V trimmed by 7 bases and J by 0 bases, 9 bases remained unmatched. The CDR3 consists of 17 residues.